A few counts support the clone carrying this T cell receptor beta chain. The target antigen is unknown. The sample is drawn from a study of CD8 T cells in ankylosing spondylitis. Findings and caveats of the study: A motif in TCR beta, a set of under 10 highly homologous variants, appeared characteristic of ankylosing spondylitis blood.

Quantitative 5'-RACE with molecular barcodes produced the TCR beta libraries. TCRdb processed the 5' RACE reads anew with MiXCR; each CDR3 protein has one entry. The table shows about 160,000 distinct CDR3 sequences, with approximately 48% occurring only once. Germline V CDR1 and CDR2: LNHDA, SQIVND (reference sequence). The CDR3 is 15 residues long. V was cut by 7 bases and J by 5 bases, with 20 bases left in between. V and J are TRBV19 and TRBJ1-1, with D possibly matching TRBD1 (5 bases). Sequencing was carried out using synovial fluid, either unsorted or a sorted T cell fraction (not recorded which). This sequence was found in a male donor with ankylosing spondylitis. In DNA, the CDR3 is TGTGCCAGTAAAAACCCAGGTGAGGGGATGACTGAAGCTTTCTTT. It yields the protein CASKNPGEGMTEAFF.